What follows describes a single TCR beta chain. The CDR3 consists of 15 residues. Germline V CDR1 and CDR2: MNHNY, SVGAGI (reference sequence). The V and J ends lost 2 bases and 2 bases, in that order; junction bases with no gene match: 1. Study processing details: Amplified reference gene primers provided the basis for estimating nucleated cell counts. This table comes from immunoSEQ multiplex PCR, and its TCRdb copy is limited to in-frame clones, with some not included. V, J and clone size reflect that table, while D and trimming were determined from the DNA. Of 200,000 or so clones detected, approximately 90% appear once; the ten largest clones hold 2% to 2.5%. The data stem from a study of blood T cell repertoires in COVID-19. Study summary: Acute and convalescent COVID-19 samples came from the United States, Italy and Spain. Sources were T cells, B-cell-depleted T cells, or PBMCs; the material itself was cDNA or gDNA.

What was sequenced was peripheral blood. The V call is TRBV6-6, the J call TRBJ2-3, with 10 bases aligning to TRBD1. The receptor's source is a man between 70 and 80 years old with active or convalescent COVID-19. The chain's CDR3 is CASSYGTGDTDTQYF. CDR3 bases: TGTGCCAGCAGTTACGGGACAGGGGACACAGATACGCAGTATTTT.